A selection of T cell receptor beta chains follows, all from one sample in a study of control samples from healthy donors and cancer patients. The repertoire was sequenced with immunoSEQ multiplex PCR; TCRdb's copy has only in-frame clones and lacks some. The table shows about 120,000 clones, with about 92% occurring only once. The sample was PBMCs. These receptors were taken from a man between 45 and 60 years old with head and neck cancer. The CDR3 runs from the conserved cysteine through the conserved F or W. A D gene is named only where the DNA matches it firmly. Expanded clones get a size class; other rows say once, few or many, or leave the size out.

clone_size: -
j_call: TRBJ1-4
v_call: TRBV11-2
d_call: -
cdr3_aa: CASSLPGHKEEKLFF
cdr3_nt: TGTGCCAGCAGCCTGCCGGGACATAAAGAGGAAAAACTGTTTTTT

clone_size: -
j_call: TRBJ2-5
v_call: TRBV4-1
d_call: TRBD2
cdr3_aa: CASSLLAGVQETQYF
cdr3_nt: TGCGCCAGCAGCCTTTTAGCGGGGGTCCAAGAGACCCAGTACTTC

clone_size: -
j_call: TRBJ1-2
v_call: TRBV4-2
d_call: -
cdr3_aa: CASSQDHPLGARGYTF
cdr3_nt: TGTGCCAGCAGCCAAGATCACCCGTTGGGGGCGAGGGGCTACACCTTC

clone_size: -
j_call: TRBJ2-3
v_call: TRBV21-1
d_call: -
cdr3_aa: CASSKATSGGYTDTQYF
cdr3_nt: TGTGCCAGCAGCAAAGCGACTAGCGGGGGATACACAGATACGCAGTATTTT

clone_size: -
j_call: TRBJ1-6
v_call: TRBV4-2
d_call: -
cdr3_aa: CASSQGPPLGSPLHF
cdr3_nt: TGTGCCAGCAGCCAAGGTCCCCCACTGGGGTCACCCCTCCACTTT

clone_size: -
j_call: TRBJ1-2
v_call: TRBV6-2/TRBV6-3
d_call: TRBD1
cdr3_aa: CASSYYAGGIDYGYTF
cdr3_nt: TGTGCCAGCAGTTACTATGCAGGGGGCATCGACTATGGCTACACCTTC

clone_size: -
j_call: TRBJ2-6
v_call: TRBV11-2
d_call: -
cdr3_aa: CASSLRAVGIPGANVLTF
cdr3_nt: TGTGCCAGCAGCTTAAGGGCAGTTGGGATACCTGGGGCCAACGTCCTGACTTTC

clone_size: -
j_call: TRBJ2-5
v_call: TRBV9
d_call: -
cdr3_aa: CASSVAGQETQYF
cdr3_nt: TGTGCCAGCAGCGTAGCCGGGCAAGAGACCCAGTACTTC

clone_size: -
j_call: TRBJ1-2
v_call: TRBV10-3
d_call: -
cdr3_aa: CAIRLRDPQRSYTF
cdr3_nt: TGTGCCATCAGGCTCCGGGACCCCCAAAGGAGCTACACCTTC

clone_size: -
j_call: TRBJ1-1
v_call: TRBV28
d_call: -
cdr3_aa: CASSPGNTEAFF
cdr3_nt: TGTGCCAGCAGCCCGGGGAACACTGAAGCTTTCTTT

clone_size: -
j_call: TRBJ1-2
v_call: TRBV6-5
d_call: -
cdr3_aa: CASSYLGGTNYGYTF
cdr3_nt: TGTGCCAGCAGTTACTTAGGTGGCACTAACTATGGCTACACCTTC

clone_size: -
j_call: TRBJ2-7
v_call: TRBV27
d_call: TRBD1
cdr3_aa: CASSLVYLSTGAYEQYF
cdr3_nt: TGTGCCAGCAGTTTAGTTTACTTATCGACAGGGGCCTACGAGCAGTACTTC

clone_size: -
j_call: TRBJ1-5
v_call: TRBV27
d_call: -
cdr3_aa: CASSLTPRAGNQPQHF
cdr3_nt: TGTGCCAGCAGTCTAACACCGCGGGCGGGCAATCAGCCCCAGCATTTT

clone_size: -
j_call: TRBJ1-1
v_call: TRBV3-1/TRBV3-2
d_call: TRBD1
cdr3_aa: CASSQATGGTEAFF
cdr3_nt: TGTGCCAGCAGCCAAGCGACAGGGGGGACTGAAGCTTTCTTT

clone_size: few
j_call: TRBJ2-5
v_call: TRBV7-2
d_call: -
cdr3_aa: CASSLAGLVETQYF
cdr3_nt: TGTGCCAGCAGCTTAGCGGGCCTCGTGGAGACCCAGTACTTC

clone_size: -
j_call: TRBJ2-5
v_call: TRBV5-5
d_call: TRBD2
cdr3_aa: CASSSQKGLASRETQYF
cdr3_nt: TGTGCCAGCAGCTCGCAAAAGGGACTAGCGTCCAGGGAGACCCAGTACTTC

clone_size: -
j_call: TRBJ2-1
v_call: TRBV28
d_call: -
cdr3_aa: CASSRPALVSYNEQFF
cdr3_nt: TGTGCCAGCAGCCGACCAGCCTTGGTCTCCTACAATGAGCAGTTCTTC

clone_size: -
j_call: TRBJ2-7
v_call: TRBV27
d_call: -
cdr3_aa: CASTSSNEQYF
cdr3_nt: TGTGCCAGCACGAGTTCCAACGAGCAGTACTTC

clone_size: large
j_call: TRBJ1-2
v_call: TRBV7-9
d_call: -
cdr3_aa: CASSLEFSTSSRGYTF
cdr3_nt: TGTGCCAGCAGCTTAGAGTTTAGTACAAGTAGCAGAGGCTACACCTTC

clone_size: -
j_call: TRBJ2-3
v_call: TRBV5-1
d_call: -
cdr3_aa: CASRLNRMSTDTQYF
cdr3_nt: TGCGCCAGCAGGTTAAACCGGATGAGCACAGATACGCAGTATTTT

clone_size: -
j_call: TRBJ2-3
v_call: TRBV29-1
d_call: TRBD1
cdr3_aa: CSVGTGITSTDTQYF
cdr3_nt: TGCAGCGTTGGGACAGGGATTACTAGCACAGATACGCAGTATTTT

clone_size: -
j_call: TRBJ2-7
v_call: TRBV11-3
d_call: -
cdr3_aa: CASSPGRGSYEQYF
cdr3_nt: TGTGCCAGCAGCCCCGGACGGGGGTCGTACGAGCAGTACTTC

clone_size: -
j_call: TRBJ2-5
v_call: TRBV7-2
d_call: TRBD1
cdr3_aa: CASSLGPGTGMWGTQYF
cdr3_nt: TGTGCCAGCAGCTTAGGCCCCGGGACAGGAATGTGGGGGACCCAGTACTTC

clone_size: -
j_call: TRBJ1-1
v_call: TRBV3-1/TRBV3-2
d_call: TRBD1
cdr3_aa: CASSETGANTEAFF
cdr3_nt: TGTGCCAGCAGCGAGACAGGGGCGAACACTGAAGCTTTCTTT

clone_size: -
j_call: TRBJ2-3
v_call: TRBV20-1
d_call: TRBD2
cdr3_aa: CSASGTSGLYGTDTQYF
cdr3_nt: TGCAGTGCTAGTGGGACTAGCGGGCTCTACGGCACAGATACGCAGTATTTT

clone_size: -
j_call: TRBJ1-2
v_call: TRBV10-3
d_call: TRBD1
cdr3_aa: CAISESPGGLGYTF
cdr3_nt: TGTGCCATCAGTGAGTCCCCAGGGGGCCTTGGCTACACCTTC

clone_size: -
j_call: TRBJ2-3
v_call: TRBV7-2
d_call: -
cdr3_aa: CASSSAYTDTQYF
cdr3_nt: TGTGCCAGCAGCTCGGCCTACACAGATACGCAGTATTTT

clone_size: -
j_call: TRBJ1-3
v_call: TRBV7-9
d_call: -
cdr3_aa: CASSLEGSGNTIYF
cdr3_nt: TGTGCCAGCAGCTTAGAGGGCTCTGGAAACACCATATATTTT

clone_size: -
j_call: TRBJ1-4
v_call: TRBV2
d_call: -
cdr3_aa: CASSRGGNWGKLFF
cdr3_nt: TGTGCCAGCAGCCGTGGCGGGAACTGGGGAAAACTGTTTTTT

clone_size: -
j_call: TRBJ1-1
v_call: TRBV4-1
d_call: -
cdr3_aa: CASSQAQGMDTEAFF
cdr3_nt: TGCGCCAGCAGCCAAGCCCAGGGTATGGACACTGAAGCTTTCTTT

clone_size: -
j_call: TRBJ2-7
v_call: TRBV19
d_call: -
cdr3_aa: CASSIPNEQYF
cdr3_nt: TGTGCCAGTAGTATACCGAACGAGCAGTACTTC

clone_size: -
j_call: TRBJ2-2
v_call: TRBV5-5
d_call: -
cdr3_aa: CASSFEGLSTGELFF
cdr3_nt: TGTGCCAGCAGCTTTGAGGGCCTAAGTACCGGGGAGCTGTTTTTT

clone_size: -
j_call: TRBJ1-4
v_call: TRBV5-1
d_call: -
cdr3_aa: CASSLEGRNEKLFF
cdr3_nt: TGCGCCAGCAGCTTAGAGGGACGGAATGAAAAACTGTTTTTT

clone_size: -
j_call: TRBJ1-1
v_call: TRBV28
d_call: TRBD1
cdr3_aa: CASSSQGATEAFF
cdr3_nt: TGTGCCAGCAGTTCCCAGGGGGCAACTGAAGCTTTCTTT

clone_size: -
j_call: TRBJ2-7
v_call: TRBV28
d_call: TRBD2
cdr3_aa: CASSFRSGGISYEQYF
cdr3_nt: TGTGCCAGCAGTTTCCGTAGCGGGGGGATCTCCTACGAGCAGTACTTC

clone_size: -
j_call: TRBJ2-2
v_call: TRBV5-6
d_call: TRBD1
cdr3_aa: CASSLGTGADYANTGELFF
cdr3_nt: TGTGCCAGCAGCTTGGGGACAGGCGCTGACTACGCGAACACCGGGGAGCTGTTTTTT

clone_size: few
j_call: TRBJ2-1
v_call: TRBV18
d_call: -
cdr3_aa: CASSPPGIGPYNEQFF
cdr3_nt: TGTGCCAGCTCACCACCGGGGATTGGGCCCTACAATGAGCAGTTCTTC

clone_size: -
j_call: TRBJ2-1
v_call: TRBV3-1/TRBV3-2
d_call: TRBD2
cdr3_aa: CASSQIQRGSNEQFF
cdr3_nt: TGTGCCAGCAGCCAAATCCAGCGGGGTAGCAATGAGCAGTTCTTC

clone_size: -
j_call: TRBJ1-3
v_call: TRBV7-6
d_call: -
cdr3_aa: CASSGAGRASSGNTIYF
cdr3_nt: TGTGCCAGCAGCGGTGCCGGACGGGCTAGCTCTGGAAACACCATATATTTT

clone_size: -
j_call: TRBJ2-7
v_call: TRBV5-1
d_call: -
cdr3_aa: CASSVQVAYEQYF
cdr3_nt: TGCGCCAGCAGCGTTCAGGTTGCCTACGAGCAGTACTTC

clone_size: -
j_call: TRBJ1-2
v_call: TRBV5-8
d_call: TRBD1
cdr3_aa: CASSPRQGGYGYTF
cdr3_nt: TGTGCCAGCAGCCCGAGACAGGGAGGGTATGGCTACACCTTC

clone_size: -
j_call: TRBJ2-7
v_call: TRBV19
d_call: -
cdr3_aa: CASRPTGRAGSYEQYF
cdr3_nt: TGTGCCAGCCGACCAACAGGGCGGGCCGGCTCCTACGAGCAGTACTTC

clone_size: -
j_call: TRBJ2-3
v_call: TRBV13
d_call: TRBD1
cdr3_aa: CASSSPKSTGVTDTQYF
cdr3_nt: TGTGCCAGCAGCTCCCCGAAGTCGACAGGGGTCACAGATACGCAGTATTTT

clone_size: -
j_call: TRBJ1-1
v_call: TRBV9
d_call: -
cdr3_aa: CASSVDELTEAFF
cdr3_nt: TGTGCCAGCAGCGTAGATGAGCTTACTGAAGCTTTCTTT

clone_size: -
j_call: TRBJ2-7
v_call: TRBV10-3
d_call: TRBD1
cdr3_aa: CAITDRGFGEQYF
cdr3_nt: TGTGCCATCACGGACAGGGGGTTCGGCGAGCAGTACTTC